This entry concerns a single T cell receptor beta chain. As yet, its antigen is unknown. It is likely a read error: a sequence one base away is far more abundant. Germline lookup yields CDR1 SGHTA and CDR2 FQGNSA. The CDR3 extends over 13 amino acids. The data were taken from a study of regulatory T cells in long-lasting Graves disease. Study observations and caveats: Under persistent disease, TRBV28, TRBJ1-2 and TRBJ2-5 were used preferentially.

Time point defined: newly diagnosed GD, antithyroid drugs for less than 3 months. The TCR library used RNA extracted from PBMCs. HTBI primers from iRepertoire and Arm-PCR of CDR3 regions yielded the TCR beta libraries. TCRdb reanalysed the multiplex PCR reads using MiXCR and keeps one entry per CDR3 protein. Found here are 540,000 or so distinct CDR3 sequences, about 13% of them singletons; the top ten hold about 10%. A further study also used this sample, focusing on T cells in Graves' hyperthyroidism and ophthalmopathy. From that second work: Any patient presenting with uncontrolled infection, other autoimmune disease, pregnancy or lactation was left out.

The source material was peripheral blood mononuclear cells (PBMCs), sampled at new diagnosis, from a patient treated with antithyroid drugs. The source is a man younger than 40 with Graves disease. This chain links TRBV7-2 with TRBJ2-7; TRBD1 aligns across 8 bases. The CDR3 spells CVSSRTGNYEQYF. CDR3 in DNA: TGTGTCAGCAGCCGGACAGGGAACTACGAGCAGTACTTC.